Listed below are T cell receptor beta chains from one sample, sequenced in a study of cytomegalovirus exposure and HLA in healthy donors. The repertoire was sequenced with immunoSEQ multiplex PCR; TCRdb's copy has only in-frame clones and lacks some. The table has about 160,000 clones, 68% seen once. Material: PBMCs. The receptors shown here come from a man in his fifties or sixties in good health and CMV-seronegative. The CDR3 runs from the conserved cysteine through the conserved F or W. D genes are given only for firm matches. Clone size, where shown, is once, few, many, or a class for clones that have expanded.

V: TRBV6-5; size: .; D: TRBD1; J: TRBJ2-7; CDR3: CASAPRGPAYEQYF; DNA: TGTGCCAGCGCGCCGAGGGGGCCGGCCTACGAGCAGTACTTC
V: TRBV7-3; size: .; D: .; J: TRBJ1-5; CDR3: CASSLTNGNQPQHF; DNA: TGTGCCAGCAGCTTGACAAACGGTAATCAGCCCCAGCATTTT
V: TRBV28; size: .; D: .; J: TRBJ1-1; CDR3: CASSLGTPQNTEAFF; DNA: TGTGCCAGCAGTTTAGGGACACCGCAGAACACTGAAGCTTTCTTT
V: TRBV6-1; size: .; D: TRBD2; J: TRBJ2-1; CDR3: CASSEMMGGYNEQFF; DNA: TGTGCCAGCAGTGAAATGATGGGGGGGTACAATGAGCAGTTCTTC
V: TRBV4-3; size: few; D: .; J: TRBJ2-2; CDR3: CASSQDRGRTGELFF; DNA: TGCGCCAGCAGCCAAGATAGAGGGCGCACCGGGGAGCTGTTTTTT
V: TRBV28; size: .; D: TRBD2; J: TRBJ2-3; CDR3: CASESGGATDTQYF; DNA: TGTGCCAGCGAGAGCGGGGGGGCGACAGATACGCAGTATTTT
V: TRBV29-1; size: few; D: .; J: TRBJ2-1; CDR3: CSASPGHRPSGQFF; DNA: TGCAGCGCCAGCCCGGGACACCGCCCGTCGGGGCAGTTCTTC
V: TRBV4-2; size: .; D: .; J: TRBJ2-3; CDR3: CASSQGNGGTQYF; DNA: TGTGCCAGCAGCCAAGGCAACGGGGGAACGCAGTATTTT
V: TRBV7-8; size: .; D: TRBD1; J: TRBJ2-5; CDR3: CASSWGQDPWETQYF; DNA: TGTGCCAGCAGCTGGGGACAGGACCCCTGGGAGACCCAGTACTTC
V: TRBV7-6; size: .; D: TRBD1; J: TRBJ2-7; CDR3: CASSLAGTANSYEQYF; DNA: TGTGCCAGCAGCTTAGCGGGGACAGCGAACTCCTACGAGCAGTACTTC
V: TRBV6-6; size: .; D: .; J: TRBJ1-2; CDR3: CASSPWGQGGYTF; DNA: TGTGCCAGCAGTCCGTGGGGCCAGGGTGGCTACACCTTC
V: TRBV4-1; size: .; D: TRBD2; J: TRBJ2-3; CDR3: CASSQDQASGGTDTRYF; DNA: TGCGCCAGCAGCCAAGACCAAGCTAGCGGGGGCACAGATACGCGGTATTTT
V: TRBV7-2; size: .; D: .; J: TRBJ1-5; CDR3: CASSPDSASNQPQHF; DNA: TGTGCCAGCAGCCCGGACAGTGCTAGCAATCAGCCCCAGCATTTT
V: TRBV7-2; size: .; D: .; J: TRBJ2-5; CDR3: CASSFGNIQTQYF; DNA: TGTGCCAGCAGCTTCGGGAACATCCAGACCCAGTACTTC
V: TRBV27; size: .; D: TRBD1; J: TRBJ1-6; CDR3: CASSLGPGQVLGSPLHF; DNA: TGTGCCAGCAGTTTAGGTCCCGGACAGGTGCTTGGTTCACCCCTCCACTTT
V: TRBV7-2; size: .; D: .; J: TRBJ2-1; CDR3: CASSLAGTGVGEQFF; DNA: TGTGCCAGCAGCTTAGCCGGGACTGGTGTAGGGGAGCAGTTCTTC
V: TRBV15; size: .; D: .; J: TRBJ2-5; CDR3: CATRGGERQETQYF; DNA: TGTGCCACCAGAGGGGGAGAACGCCAAGAGACCCAGTACTTC
V: TRBV5-6; size: .; D: TRBD2; J: TRBJ2-3; CDR3: CASSLTSAGSVDTQYF; DNA: TGTGCCAGCAGCTTGACTAGCGCCGGGAGTGTAGATACGCAGTATTTT
V: TRBV5-1; size: .; D: TRBD1; J: TRBJ1-3; CDR3: CASSLGTGNGNTIYF; DNA: TGCGCCAGCAGCTTGGGGACAGGGAATGGAAACACCATATATTTT
V: TRBV6-6; size: .; D: TRBD1; J: TRBJ2-3; CDR3: CASSSGQLDTQYF; DNA: TGTGCCAGCAGTTCGGGACAGTTAGATACGCAGTATTTT
V: TRBV7-9; size: once; D: .; J: TRBJ1-6; CDR3: CASSLAQGYNSPLHF; DNA: TGTGCCAGCAGCTTAGCTCAGGGTTATAATTCACCCCTCCACTTT
V: TRBV2; size: .; D: TRBD1; J: TRBJ1-5; CDR3: CASLQDRDQPQHF; DNA: TGTGCCAGCTTACAGGACAGGGATCAGCCCCAGCATTTT